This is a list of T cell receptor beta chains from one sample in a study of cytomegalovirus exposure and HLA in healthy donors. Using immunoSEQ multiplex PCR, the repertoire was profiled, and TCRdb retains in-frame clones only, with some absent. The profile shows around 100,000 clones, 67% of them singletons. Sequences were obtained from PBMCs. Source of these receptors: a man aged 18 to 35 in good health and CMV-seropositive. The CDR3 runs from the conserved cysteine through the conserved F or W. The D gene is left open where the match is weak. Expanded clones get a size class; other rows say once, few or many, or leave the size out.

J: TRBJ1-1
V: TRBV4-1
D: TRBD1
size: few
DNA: TGCGCCAGCAGCCGGACAGGGGGCATGAACACTGAAGCTTTCTTT
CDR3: CASSRTGGMNTEAFF

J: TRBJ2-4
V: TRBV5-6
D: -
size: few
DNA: TGTGCCAGCAGCAAGGCGGGGTCGGCCAAAAACATTCAGTACTTC
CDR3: CASSKAGSAKNIQYF

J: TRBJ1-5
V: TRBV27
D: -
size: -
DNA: TGTGCCAGCAGTTTAAGGGGAATCATAGGGGTGAATAGCAATCAGCCCCAGCATTTT
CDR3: CASSLRGIIGVNSNQPQHF

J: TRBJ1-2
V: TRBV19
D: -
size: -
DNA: TGTGCCACAGGGGAACGGAGCTATGGCTACACCTTC
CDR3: CATGERSYGYTF

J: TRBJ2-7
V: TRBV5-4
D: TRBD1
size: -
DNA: TGTGCCAGCAGCTGGCTCCGACAGGGCAAAGACGAGCAGTACTTC
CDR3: CASSWLRQGKDEQYF

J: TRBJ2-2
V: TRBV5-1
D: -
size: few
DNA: TGCGCCAGCAGCTTGGATGGCAGGCGGAACACCGGGGAGCTGTTTTTT
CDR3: CASSLDGRRNTGELFF

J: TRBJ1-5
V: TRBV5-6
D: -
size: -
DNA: TGTGCCAGCAGCTTGGGACAGGCGATGAATCAGCCCCAGCATTTT
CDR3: CASSLGQAMNQPQHF

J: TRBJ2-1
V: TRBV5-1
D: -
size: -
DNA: TGCGCCAGCAGCTTGCGGCAGGGGATCTACAATGAGCAGTTCTTC
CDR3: CASSLRQGIYNEQFF

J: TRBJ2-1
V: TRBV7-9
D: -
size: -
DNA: TGTGCCAGCTTCCAGGTTTACAATGAGCAGTTCTTC
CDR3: CASFQVYNEQFF

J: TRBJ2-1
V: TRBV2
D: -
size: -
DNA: TGTGCCAGCAGTGAGGGCTTCCACAATGAGCAGTTCTTC
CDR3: CASSEGFHNEQFF

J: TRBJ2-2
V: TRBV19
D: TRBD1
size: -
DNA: TGTGCCAGTAGAGGACAGGGGAGATCCAACACCGGGGAGCTGTTTTTT
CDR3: CASRGQGRSNTGELFF

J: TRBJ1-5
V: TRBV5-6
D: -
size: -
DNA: TGTGCCAGCAGCTCTAACCTCCCCAATCAGCCCCAGCATTTT
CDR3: CASSSNLPNQPQHF

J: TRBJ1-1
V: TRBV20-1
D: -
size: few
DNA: TGCAGGGAACAGGGGAACACTGAAGCTTTCTTT
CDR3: CREQGNTEAFF

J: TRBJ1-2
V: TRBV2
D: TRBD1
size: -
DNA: TGTGCCAGCAAACGGGACAGGGGATTCGACTATGGCTACACCTTC
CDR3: CASKRDRGFDYGYTF

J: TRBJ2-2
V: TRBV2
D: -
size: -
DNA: TGTGCCAGCAGTGCCCCATTTGCGAACACCGGGGAGCTGTTTTTT
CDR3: CASSAPFANTGELFF

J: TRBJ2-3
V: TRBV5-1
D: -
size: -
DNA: TGCGCCAGCAGCTTGACGACAGTCTTAGTTGGGGATACGCAGTATTTT
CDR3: CASSLTTVLVGDTQYF

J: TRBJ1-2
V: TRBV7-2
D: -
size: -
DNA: TGTGCCAGCAGGAATCATGGGGCGGATTATGGCTACACCTTC
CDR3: CASRNHGADYGYTF

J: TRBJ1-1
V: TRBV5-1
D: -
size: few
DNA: TGCGCCAGCAGCCCCGGGAGGGTGAACACTGAAGCTTTCTTT
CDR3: CASSPGRVNTEAFF

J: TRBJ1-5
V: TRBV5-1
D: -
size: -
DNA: TGCGCCAGCAGACGAGGGATTGAAAGCAATCAGCCCCAGCATTTT
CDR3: CASRRGIESNQPQHF

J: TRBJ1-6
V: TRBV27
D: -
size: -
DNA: TGTGCCAGCAGTTTATTAACCGGTTCACCCCTCCACTTT
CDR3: CASSLLTGSPLHF

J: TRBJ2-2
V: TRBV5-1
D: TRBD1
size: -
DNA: TGCGCCAGCAATAGGATGGACAGGGGTAACACCGGGGAGCTGTTTTTT
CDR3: CASNRMDRGNTGELFF

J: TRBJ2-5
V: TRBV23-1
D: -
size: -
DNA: TGCGCCAGCAGCCCGACAGCGCAAGAGACCCAGTACTTC
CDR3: CASSPTAQETQYF

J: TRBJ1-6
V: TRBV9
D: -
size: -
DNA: TGTGCCAGCAGCGTAGGGCAGGGGTTGGGTTCACCCCTCCACTTT
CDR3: CASSVGQGLGSPLHF

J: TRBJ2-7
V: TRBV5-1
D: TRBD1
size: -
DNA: TGCGCCAGCAGCTTGGGCGTCCCCCGGGACAGGGGTCTCTACGAGCAGTACTTC
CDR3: CASSLGVPRDRGLYEQYF

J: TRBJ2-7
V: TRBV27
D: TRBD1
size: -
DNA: TGTGCCAGCAGTTTGGGCCAGGGGGCGGGGGAGCAGTACTTC
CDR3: CASSLGQGAGEQYF

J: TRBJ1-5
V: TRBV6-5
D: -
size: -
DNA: TGTGCCAGCAGTTACGGTTCGGGTTCGCCCCAGCATTTT
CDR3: CASSYGSGSPQHF

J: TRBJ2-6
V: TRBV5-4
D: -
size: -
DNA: TGTGCCAGCAGCTTTTGGCCTGCTGGGGCCAACGTCCTGACTTTC
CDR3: CASSFWPAGANVLTF

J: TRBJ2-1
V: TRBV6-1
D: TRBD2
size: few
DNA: TGTGCCAGCAGCCAAGAGTTCAGGACTAGTAGTGAGCAGTTCTTC
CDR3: CASSQEFRTSSEQFF

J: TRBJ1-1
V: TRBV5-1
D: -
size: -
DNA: TGCGCCAGCAGCTTGTCCTATCAGGGAAACACTGAAGCTTTCTTT
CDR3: CASSLSYQGNTEAFF

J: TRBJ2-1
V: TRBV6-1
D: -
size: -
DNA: TGTGCCAGCAGCGTGGAAGCGGAACCTTACAATGAGCAGTTCTTC
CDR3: CASSVEAEPYNEQFF

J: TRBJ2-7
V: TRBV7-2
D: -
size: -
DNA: TGTGCCAGCAGCGAACGAGGGGGTCCGGCCGAGCAGTACTTC
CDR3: CASSERGGPAEQYF

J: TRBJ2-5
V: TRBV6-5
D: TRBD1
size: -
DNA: TGTGCCAGCAGCCATAACGAGGGACAGGAGACCCAGTACTTC
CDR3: CASSHNEGQETQYF

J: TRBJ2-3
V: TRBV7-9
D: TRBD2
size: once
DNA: TGTGCCAGCAGCCCTGGACTAGCGGGGCGGTCTCGTACAGATACGCAGTATTTT
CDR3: CASSPGLAGRSRTDTQYF

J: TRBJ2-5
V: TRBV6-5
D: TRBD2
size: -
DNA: TGTGCCAGCAGTAGGCCTAGCGGGGGACAAGAGACCCAGTACTTC
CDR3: CASSRPSGGQETQYF

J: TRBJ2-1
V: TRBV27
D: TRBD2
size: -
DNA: TGTGCCAGCAGCGGGGGGTCCAGCTGGGAGCAGTTCTTC
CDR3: CASSGGSSWEQFF

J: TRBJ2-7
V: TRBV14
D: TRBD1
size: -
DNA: TGTGCCAGCAGCCCTATAGGACAGGGTGGGTACGAGCAGTACTTC
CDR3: CASSPIGQGGYEQYF

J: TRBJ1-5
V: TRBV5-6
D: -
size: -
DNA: TGTGCCAGCAGCTTGGCAGGGGAGCAGCCCCAGCATTTT
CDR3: CASSLAGEQPQHF

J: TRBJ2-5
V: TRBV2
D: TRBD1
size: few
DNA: TGTGCCAGCGTCCGGGACAGGGCCAACCAAGAGACCCAGTACTTC
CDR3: CASVRDRANQETQYF

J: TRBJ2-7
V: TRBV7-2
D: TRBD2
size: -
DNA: TGTGCCAGCAGCTTAGCTCTAGCGGACCTCGGGCAGTACTTC
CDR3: CASSLALADLGQYF